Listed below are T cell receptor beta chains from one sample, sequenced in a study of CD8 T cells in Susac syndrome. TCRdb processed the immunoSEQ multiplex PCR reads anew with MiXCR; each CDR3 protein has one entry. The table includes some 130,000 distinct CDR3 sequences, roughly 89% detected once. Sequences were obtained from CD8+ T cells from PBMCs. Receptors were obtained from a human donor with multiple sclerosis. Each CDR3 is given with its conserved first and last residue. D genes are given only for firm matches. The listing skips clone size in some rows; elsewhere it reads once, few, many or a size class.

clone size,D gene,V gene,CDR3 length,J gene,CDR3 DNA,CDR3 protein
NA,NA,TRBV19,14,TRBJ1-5,TGTGCCAGTACCCCACAGGTCCCAAATCAGCCCCAGCATTTT,CASTPQVPNQPQHF
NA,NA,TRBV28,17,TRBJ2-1,TGTGCCAGCAGTTTGGAGGGGCAGGGGTACTTGAGCAATGAGCAGTTCTTC,CASSLEGQGYLSNEQFF
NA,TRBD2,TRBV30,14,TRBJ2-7,TGTGCCTGGAGTGATGGCGGGAGGCATCGGGAGCAGTACTTC,CAWSDGGRHREQYF
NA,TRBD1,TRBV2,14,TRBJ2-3,TGTGCCAGCGGGACCGGACAGGGCACAGATACGCAGTATTTT,CASGTGQGTDTQYF
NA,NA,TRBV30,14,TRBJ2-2,TGTGCCTGGAGTGTAATAGGGGCTGCCGGGGAGCTGTTTTTT,CAWSVIGAAGELFF
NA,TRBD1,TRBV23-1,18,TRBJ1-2,TGCGCCAGCACCTTGGACAGGGCCGGAAAAAAAGCTAACTATGGCTACACCTTC,CASTLDRAGKKANYGYTF
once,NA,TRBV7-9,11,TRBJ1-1,TGTGCCAGCAGCTTACGCCCTGAAGCTTTCTTT,CASSLRPEAFF
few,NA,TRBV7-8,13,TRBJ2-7,TGTGCCAGCAGCCCCCTTAACTCCTACGAGCAGTACTTC,CASSPLNSYEQYF
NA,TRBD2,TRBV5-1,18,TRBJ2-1,TGCGCCAGCAGCTTATCCGGGACTAGCGGTTTGTCGGGAGATGAGCAGTTCTTC,CASSLSGTSGLSGDEQFF
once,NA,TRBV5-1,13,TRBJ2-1,TGCGCCAGCAGCTTGTCGCCCCGCAATGAGCAGTTCTTC,CASSLSPRNEQFF
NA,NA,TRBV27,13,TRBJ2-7,TGTGCCAGCAGTTATTCCGGGGGCCACGAGCAGTACTTC,CASSYSGGHEQYF
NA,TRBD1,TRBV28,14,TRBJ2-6,TGTGCCAGCAGTGACAGGGTTGGGGCCAACGTCCTGACTTTC,CASSDRVGANVLTF
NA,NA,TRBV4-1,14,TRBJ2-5,TGCGCCAGCAGCGATAAGAACGAACAAGAGACCCAGTACTTC,CASSDKNEQETQYF
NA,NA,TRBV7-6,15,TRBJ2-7,TGTGCCAGCAGCTTGCGGGTCTCTGGGGGTTACGAGCAGTACTTC,CASSLRVSGGYEQYF
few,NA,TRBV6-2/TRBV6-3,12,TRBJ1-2,TGTGCCAGCAGTCCATCTAACTATGGCTACACCTTC,CASSPSNYGYTF
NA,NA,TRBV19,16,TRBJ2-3,TGTGCCAGTAGCCCCGATGAACGGGAGATTGCAGATACGCAGTATTTT,CASSPDEREIADTQYF
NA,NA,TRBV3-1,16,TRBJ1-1,TGTGCCAGCAGCCAAGGAGGTAGGGGGGGTCGCACTGAAGCTTTCTTT,CASSQGGRGGRTEAFF
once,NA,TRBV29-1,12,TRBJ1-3,TGCAGCGCCCACACATGGGAGAACACCATATATTTT,CSAHTWENTIYF
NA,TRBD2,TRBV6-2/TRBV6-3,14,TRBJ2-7,TGTGCCAGCAGCAACATCGCGGGAGCCTACGAGCAGTACTTC,CASSNIAGAYEQYF
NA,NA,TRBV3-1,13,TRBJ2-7,TGTGCCAGCAGCGATAGCCGGGCCTACGAGCAGTACTTC,CASSDSRAYEQYF
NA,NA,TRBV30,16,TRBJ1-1,TGTGCCCTGAGAATTGATGGGGAGGGCTTGGACACTGAAGCTTTCTTT,CALRIDGEGLDTEAFF
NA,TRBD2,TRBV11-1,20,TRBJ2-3,TGTGCCAGCAGCGCTAGTCTCGGGGGGATAGCGGGCCTTAGCACAGATACGCAGTATTTT,CASSASLGGIAGLSTDTQYF
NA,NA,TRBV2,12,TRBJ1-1,TGTGCCAGCAGTGAAGCAGGGACTGAAGCTTTCTTT,CASSEAGTEAFF
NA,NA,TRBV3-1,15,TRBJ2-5,TGTGCCAGCAGCCCGGAGGTGGGAGACCAAGAGACCCAGTACTTC,CASSPEVGDQETQYF
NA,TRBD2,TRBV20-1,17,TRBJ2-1,TGCAGTGCCACCCCTAGCGGGATGGTTGGTTTTGGGAATGAGCAGTTCTTC,CSATPSGMVGFGNEQFF
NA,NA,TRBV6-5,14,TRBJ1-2,TGTGCCAGCAGTTACTACGATCCTCGGGATGGCTACACCTTC,CASSYYDPRDGYTF
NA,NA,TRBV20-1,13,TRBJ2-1,TGCAGTGCTCAGAGGGTATCCTACAATGAGCAGTTCTTC,CSAQRVSYNEQFF
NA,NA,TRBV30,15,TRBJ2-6,TGTGCACTAAACGGGGGACGCACAGTAGTCAACGTCCTGACTTTC,CALNGGRTVVNVLTF
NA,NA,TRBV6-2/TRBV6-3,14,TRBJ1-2,TGTGCCAGCAGCCTCCACGGGGGATTCTATGGCTACACCTTC,CASSLHGGFYGYTF
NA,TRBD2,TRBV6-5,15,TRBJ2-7,TGTGCCAGCAGATCTGGCGTGGGAGGGGTATACGAGCAGTACTTC,CASRSGVGGVYEQYF
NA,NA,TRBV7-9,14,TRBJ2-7,TGTGCCAGCAGCTTAGCGACAGGACCCTACGAGCAGTACTTC,CASSLATGPYEQYF
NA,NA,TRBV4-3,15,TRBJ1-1,TGCGCCAGCAGCCAAGATCGGACTCTGAACACTGAAGCTTTCTTT,CASSQDRTLNTEAFF
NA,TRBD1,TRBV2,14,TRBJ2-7,TGTGCCATCAACGATCCGGGACAGGACTACGAGCAGTACTTC,CAINDPGQDYEQYF
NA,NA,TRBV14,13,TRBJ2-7,TGTGCCAGCAGCCACGGGATCTCCTACGAGCAGTACTTC,CASSHGISYEQYF
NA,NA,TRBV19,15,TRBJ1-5,TGTGCCAGTAGTATCTATTACGACAGCAATCAGCCCCAGCATTTT,CASSIYYDSNQPQHF
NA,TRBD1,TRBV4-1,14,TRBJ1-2,TGCGCCAGCAGCCTACAGGGGCCGAGGGATGGCTACACCTTC,CASSLQGPRDGYTF
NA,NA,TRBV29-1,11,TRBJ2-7,TGCAGCGTCGGTAGCGCCTACGAGCAGTACTTC,CSVGSAYEQYF
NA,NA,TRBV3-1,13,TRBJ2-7,TGTGCCAGCAGCCAAGGAACCGGGTACGAGCAGTACTTC,CASSQGTGYEQYF
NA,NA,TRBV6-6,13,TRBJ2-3,TGTGCCAGCAGTTACTCAGGGTCATGGACGCAGTATTTT,CASSYSGSWTQYF
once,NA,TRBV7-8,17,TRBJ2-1,TGTGCCAGCAGCTTAGTGGAACTCGGGATAGGCCGATTCGGTGAGTTCTTC,CASSLVELGIGRFGEFF
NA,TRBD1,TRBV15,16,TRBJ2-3,TGTGCCACCAGCAGCCGGACAGGGCAGGGCACAGATACGCAGTATTTT,CATSSRTGQGTDTQYF
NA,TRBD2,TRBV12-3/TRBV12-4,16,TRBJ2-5,TGTGCCAGCAGTTCCTCCGGGACTAGCGGGAAGGAGACCCAGTACTTC,CASSSSGTSGKETQYF
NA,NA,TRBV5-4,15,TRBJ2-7,TGTGCCAGCAGAGAGGGGACCGCAGCTACCTACGAGCAGTACTTC,CASREGTAATYEQYF
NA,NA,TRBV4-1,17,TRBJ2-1,TGCGCCAGCAGCCAAAATTGGCCTAGCGCGGCCTACAATGAGCAGTTCTTC,CASSQNWPSAAYNEQFF
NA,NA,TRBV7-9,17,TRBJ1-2,TGTGCCAGCAGCTTAGCCGGTTTGGATCTTCCCAGCTATGGCTACACCTTC,CASSLAGLDLPSYGYTF
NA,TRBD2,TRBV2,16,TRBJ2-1,TGTGCCAGCAACCCTCCGGGACTAGCGGGAGGCAATGAGCAGTTCTTC,CASNPPGLAGGNEQFF
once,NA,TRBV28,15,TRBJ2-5,TGTGCCAGCAGTTTTCCGACAGAATCGGGGGAGACCCAGTACTTC,CASSFPTESGETQYF
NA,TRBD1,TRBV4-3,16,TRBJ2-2,TGCGCCAGCAGCCCTGCCCACAGGGGGTACACCGGGGAGCTGTTTTTT,CASSPAHRGYTGELFF
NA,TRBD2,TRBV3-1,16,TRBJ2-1,TGTGCCAGCAGCCAAGATCTGGGGACGGGGGGGAATGAGCAGTTCTTC,CASSQDLGTGGNEQFF
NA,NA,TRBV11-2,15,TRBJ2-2,TGTGCCAGCAGCTTAGGGGACCTCGGCCCCGGGGAGCTGTTTTTT,CASSLGDLGPGELFF